The source of this T cell receptor (beta chain) is a study of blood T cell repertoires in COVID-19 (dated by TCRdb to 2020 to 2022). Study-wide context: The collaborator samples originated in the United States, Italy and Spain and spanned the acute and convalescent phases of COVID-19. The samples were drawn from the first 160 participants of the ongoing ImmuneRACE study and from more than 1,000 subjects provided by 6 global collaborators. Deeply sampled blood TCRbeta repertoires from subjects exposed to, actively infected with, or recovered from COVID-19 were included in the dataset. The repertoires were made available in a free public database intended to serve as a resource for research on the immune response to SARS-CoV-2. Where available, HLA class I and class II types were obtained from metadata supplied by the sample provider rather than from assay-based typing. Nearly every sample came with metadata listing a de-identified subject ID, COVID-19 status, age in years and sex. The prospective study material was composed of cDNA or gDNA derived from T cells, B-cell-depleted T cells, or PBMCs.

Collaborating institutions collected whole blood in K2EDTA tubes following their own protocols. For TCRbeta analysis, collaborators shipped samples in one of three forms: frozen whole blood, isolated PBMCs, or DNA extracted from either of those sample types. The V end loses 2 bases and the J end loses 4 bases, and a stretch of 22 bases separates them. The germline V gene gives CDR1 as KGHSH and CDR2 as LQKENI. From cysteine to phenylalanine, the CDR3 is 18 amino acids long. The kept DNA is CDR3 alone, 54 bases in frame from the first base. This clone was seen a single time. Its antigen is currently not known. No much larger clone is present one base from it, and per-base qualities are unavailable. Study-wide conclusions, independent of this receptor: Clinical and demographic metadata were provided uncurated, with the amount varying by source and participant.

TCRbeta CDR3 regions were amplified from genomic DNA by means of the immunoSEQ Assay, a bias-controlled multiplex PCR. The study's own analysis went as follows. Nucleated cell counts per sample were estimated from amplification of reference gene primers within the assay. Sequence reads were collapsed and filtered to measure the absolute abundance of every unique TCRbeta CDR3 rearrangement. Productive Simpson clonality was computed per sample as the square root of Simpson's diversity index over productive rearrangements. In TCRdb, the immuneACCESS table is reduced to in-frame sequences with V and J assigned. These tables do not hold every clone; where another copy was compared, an unresolved V gene accounts for under half, and the others remain unexplained. V and J calls and clone size follow that table, whereas D and trimming were derived from the DNA. The sample has 130,000 to 150,000 clones on record, roughly 84% of them singletons. The ten top clones hold 10% of the sample.

The sample was peripheral blood. The sequence was obtained from a man between 60 and 75 years old with active or convalescent COVID-19. The rearrangement joined TRBV18 to TRBJ2-3; TRBD1 is a possible D gene, resting on 6 matching bases. Here the CDR3 is given as CASSPNLQGRARADTQYF. The bases read TGTGCCAGCTCACCAAACTTACAGGGTCGGGCTCGGGCAGATACGCAGTATTTT.